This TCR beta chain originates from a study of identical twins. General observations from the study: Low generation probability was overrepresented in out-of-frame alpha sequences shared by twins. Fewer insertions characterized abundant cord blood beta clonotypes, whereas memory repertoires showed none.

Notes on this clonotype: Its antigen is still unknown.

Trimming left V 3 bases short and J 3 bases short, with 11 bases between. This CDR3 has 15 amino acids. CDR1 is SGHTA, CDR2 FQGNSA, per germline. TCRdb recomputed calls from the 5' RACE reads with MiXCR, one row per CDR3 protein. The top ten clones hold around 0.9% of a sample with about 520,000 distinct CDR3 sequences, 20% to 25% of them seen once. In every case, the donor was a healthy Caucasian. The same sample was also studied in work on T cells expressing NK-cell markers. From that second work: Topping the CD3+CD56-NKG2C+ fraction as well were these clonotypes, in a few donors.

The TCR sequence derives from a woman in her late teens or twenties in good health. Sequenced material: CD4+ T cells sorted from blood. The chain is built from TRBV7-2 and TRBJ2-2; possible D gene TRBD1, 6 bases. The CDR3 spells CASSFVQGYTGELFF. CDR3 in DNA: TGTGCCAGCAGCTTCGTTCAGGGGTACACCGGGGAGCTGTTTTTT.